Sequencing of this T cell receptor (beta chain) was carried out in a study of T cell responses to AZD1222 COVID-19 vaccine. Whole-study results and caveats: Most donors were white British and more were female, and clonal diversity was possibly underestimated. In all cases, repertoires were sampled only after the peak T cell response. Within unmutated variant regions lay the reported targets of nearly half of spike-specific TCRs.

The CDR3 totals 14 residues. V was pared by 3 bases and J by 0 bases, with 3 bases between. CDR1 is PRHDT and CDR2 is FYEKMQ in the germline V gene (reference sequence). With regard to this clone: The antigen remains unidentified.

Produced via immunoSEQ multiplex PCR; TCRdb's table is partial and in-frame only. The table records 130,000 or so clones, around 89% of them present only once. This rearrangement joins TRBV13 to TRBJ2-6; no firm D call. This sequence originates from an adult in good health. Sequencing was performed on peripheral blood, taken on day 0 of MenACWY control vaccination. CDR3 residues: CASSLFSGANVLTF. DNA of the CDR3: TGTGCCAGCAGCTTGTTCTCTGGGGCCAACGTCCTGACTTTC.